The rows below give T cell receptor beta chains drawn from one sample of a study of blood T cell repertoires in COVID-19. Assay: immunoSEQ multiplex PCR; the TCRdb copy retains only in-frame clones and omits some. In the table there are 55,000 to 80,000 clones, approximately 78% of which are singletons. The sample consisted of peripheral blood. The receptor set was obtained from a man aged 55-75 years with COVID-19, enrolled during active disease. The conserved cysteine and the conserved F or W are not part of the CDR3 here. A clone size is listed for some rows: how often the clone was seen (once, few, many), or a class if it is expanded.

>-|TRBV5-1
ASSLSGGYEQY
>-|TRBV7-9
ASSLVPEPKETQY
>-|TRBV5-6
ASSLAGYSNIQY
>-|TRBV6-5
ASSRGDGYT
>-|TRBV7-3
ASSFGAQQTSGANVLT
>-|TRBV6-5
ASIEHYLYNEQF
>-|TRBV7-9
ASSPWENEQF
>-|TRBV6-6
ASSYEVRAGTEAF
>-|TRBV6-5
ASRRDSYEQY
>-|TRBV6-5
ASSYRAGDTDTQY
>once|TRBV10-3
AIHAGTSGPNEQF
>-|TRBV4-2
ASSQAAGRAYNEQF
>once|TRBV5-1
ASSLGQGRETQY
>-|TRBV19
ASSPRGQEFNSPLH
>-|TRBV9
ASSVGGWNTGELF
>-|TRBV5-4
ASSTRGWEQY
>-|TRBV28
ASSLYRVRSYNEQF
>-|TRBV24-1
ATSDLFGNSYNEQF
>-|TRBV24-1
ATSDGTLETQY
>-|TRBV2
ASRETGAGGYT
>-|TRBV7-9
ASSLPTAASYEQY
>few|TRBV7-9
ASSLAWVAGGETQY
>-|TRBV12-1
ASSPPETQY
>-|TRBV2
AILGQPNEKLF
>-|TRBV20-1
SASASRHEQF
>once|TRBV15
ATRGQPNTEAF
>-|TRBV27
ASRNAQGSLAF
>once|TRBV6-4
ASSLDRNTEAF
>-|TRBV27
ASSLSTYNSPLH
>-|TRBV5-1
ASSLEGDEQF
>few|TRBV5-4
ASSLGDRDSGELF
>once|TRBV28
ASTRGPYNEQF
>-|TRBV3-1/TRBV3-2
ASSPRWQGDYNEQF
>many|TRBV6-5
ASWAMGRGYT
>-|TRBV2
ASNTGREETQY
>-|TRBV27
ASSFTNQPQH
>once|TRBV7-2
ASSLGRQGLSYEQY
>few|TRBV5-1
ASSLEGQGAGEQY
>-|TRBV5-1
ASSPSGQQETQY
>-|TRBV6-5
ASRASHGRDTQY
>-|TRBV7-3
ASSLMGQHTDTQY
>-|TRBV5-1
ASSQTGTGGVNEQF
>-|TRBV5-1
ASSFDRPVNGELF
>-|TRBV3-1/TRBV3-2
ASSQAGDRAVDTQY
>few|TRBV4-1
ASSQEGALGDQPQH
>-|TRBV7-3
ASSFLGAENTGELF
>once|TRBV15
ATSRDRGYGNTIY
>-|TRBV7-6
ASSLGTANQPQH
>once|TRBV15
ATSRERGLSGYT
>-|TRBV18
ASSLKGANEKLF
>-|TRBV11-3
ASSPGTSGGATNEQF
>-|TRBV12-5
ASGLVLGGFHEQY
>-|TRBV18
ASSAGQMNTEAF
>-|TRBV9
ASSVAVGEYTEAF
>-|TRBV6-5
ASSYGQSSGANVLT
>-|TRBV29-1
SVRGGAYNEQF
>-|TRBV20-1
SASDTYGYT